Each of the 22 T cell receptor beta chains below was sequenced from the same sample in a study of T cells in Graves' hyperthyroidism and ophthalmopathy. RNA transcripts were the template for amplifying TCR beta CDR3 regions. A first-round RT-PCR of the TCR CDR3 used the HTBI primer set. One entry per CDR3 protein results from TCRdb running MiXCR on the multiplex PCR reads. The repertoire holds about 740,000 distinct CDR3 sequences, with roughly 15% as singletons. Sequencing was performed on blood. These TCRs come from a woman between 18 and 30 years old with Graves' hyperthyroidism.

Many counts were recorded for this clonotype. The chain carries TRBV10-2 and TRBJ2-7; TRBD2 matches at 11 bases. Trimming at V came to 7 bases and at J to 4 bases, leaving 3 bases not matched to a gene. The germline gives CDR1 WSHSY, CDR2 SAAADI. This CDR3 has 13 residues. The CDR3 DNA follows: TGCGCCAGCACCTTAGCGGGAGGGTACGAGCAGTACTTC. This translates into CASTLAGGYEQYF.

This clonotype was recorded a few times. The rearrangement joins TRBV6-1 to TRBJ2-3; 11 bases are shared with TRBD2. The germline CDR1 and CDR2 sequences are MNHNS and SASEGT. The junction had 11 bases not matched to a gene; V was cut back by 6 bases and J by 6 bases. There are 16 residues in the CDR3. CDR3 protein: CASRAGTSGERDTQYF. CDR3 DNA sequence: TGTGCCAGCAGGGCTGGGACTAGCGGAGAAAGGGATACGCAGTATTTT.

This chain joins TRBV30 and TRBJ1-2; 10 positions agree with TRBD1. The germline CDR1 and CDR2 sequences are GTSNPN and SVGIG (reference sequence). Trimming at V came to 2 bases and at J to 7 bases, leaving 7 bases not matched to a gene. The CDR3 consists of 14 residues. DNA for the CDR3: TGTGCCTGGAGTTTTGGACAGGGGGGTGGTGGCTACACCTTC. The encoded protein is CAWSFGQGGGGYTF.

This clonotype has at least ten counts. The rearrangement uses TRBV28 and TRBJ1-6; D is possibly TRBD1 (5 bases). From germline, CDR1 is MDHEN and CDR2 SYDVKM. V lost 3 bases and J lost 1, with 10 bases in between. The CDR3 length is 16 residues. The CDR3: CASSFGGVSYNSPLHF. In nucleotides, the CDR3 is TGTGCCAGCAGTTTTGGGGGTGTTTCCTATAATTCACCCCTCCACTTT.

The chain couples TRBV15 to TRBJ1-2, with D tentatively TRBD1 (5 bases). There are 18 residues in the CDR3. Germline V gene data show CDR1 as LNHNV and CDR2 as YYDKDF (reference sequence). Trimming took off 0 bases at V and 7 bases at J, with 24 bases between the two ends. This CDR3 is CATSRDDVSGAGRSGYTF. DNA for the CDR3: TGTGCCACCAGCAGAGATGATGTTAGTGGCGCAGGGCGTAGTGGCTACACCTTC.

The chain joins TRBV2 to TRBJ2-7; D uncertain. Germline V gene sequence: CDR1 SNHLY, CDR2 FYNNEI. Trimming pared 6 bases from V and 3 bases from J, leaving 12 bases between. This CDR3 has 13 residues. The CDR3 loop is CASRHRAGYEQYF. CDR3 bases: TGTGCCAGCAGGCATAGGGCCGGCTACGAGCAGTACTTC.

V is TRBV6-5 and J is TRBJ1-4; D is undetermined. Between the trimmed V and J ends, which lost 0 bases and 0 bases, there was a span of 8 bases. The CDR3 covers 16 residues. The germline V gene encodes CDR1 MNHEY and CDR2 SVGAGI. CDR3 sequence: CASSYSGRATNEKLFF. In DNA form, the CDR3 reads TGTGCCAGCAGTTACTCGGGTCGGGCAACTAATGAAAAACTGTTTTTT.

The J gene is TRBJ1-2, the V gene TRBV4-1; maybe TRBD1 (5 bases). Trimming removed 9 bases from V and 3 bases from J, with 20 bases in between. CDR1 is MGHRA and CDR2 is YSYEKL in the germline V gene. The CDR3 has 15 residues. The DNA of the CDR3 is TGCGCCAGTACTCTGGGCAGGGCGGGGTACTATGGCTACACCTTC. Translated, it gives CASTLGRAGYYGYTF.

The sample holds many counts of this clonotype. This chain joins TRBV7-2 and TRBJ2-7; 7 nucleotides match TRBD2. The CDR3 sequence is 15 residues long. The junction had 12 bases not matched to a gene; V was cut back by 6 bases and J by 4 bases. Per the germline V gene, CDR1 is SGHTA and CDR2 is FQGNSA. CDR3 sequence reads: CASSSRAGPRYEQYF. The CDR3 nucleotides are TGTGCCAGCAGTTCTAGAGCGGGGCCACGATACGAGCAGTACTTC.

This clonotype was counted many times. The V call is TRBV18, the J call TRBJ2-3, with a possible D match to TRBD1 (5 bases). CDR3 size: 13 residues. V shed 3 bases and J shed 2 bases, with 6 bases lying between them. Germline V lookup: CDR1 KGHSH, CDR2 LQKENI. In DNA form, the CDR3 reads TGTGCCAGCTCACCGGGGCTCACAGATACGCAGTATTTT. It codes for CASSPGLTDTQYF. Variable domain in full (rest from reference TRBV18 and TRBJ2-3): NAGVMQNPRHLVRRRGQEARLRCSPMKGHSHVYWYRQLPEEGLKFMVYLQKENIIDESGMPKERFSAEFPKEGPSILRIQQVVRGDSAAYFCASSPGLTDTQYFGPGTRLTVL.

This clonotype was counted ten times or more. This CDR3 is CASISGTGRVEQYF. DNA for the CDR3: TGTGCCAGCATATCCGGGACAGGTCGCGTCGAGCAGTACTTC. The chain combines TRBV28 with TRBJ2-7; 8 bases align to TRBD1. The ends lost 7 bases at V and 6 bases at J; junction bases unmatched: 11. Germline lookup yields CDR1 MDHEN and CDR2 SYDVKM. The CDR3 covers 14 residues.

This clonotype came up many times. The CDR3 sequence is CAWSLLNEQYF. The CDR3 bases are TGTGCCTGGAGCCTTCTCAACGAGCAGTACTTC. The chain joins TRBV30 to TRBJ2-7; D call uncertain. Germline V CDR1 and CDR2: GTSNPN, SVGIG (reference sequence). The length of the CDR3 is 11 residues. The ends were cut back, 3 bases at V and 5 bases at J, with 8 bases in the middle.

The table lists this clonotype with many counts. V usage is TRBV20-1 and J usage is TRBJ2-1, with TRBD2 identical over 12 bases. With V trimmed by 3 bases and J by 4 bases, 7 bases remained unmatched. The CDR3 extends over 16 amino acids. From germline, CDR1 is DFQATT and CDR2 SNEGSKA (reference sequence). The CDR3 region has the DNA TGCAGTGCTAGGGGTCTAGCGGGAGGGCCATACAATGAGCAGTTCTTC. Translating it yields CSARGLAGGPYNEQFF.

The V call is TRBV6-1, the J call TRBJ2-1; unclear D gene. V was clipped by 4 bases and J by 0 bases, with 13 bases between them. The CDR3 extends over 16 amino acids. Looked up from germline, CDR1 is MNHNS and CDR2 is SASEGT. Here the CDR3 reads CASSVPLGSSYNEQFF. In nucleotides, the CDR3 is TGTGCCAGCAGTGTTCCCCTCGGGTCCTCCTACAATGAGCAGTTCTTC.

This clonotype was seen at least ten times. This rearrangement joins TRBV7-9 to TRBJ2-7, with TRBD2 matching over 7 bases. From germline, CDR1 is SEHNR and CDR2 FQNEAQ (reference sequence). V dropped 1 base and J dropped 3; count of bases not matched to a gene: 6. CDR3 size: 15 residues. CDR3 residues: CASSLGGGLGYEQYF. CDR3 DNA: TGTGCCAGCAGCTTAGGGGGGGGGTTGGGCTACGAGCAGTACTTC.

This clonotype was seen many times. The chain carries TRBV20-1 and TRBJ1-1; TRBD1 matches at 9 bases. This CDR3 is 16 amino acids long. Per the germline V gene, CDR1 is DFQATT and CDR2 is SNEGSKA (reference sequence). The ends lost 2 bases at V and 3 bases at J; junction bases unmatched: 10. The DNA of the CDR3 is TGCAGTGCTAGAACCCACAGGGGGCTCTACGACACTGAAGCTTTCTTT. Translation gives CSARTHRGLYDTEAFF.

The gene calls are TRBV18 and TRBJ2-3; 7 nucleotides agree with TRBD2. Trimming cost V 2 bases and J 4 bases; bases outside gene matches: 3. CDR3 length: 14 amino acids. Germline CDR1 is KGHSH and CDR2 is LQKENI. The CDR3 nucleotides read TGTGCCAGCTCACCAGCGGGAGTCCCAGATACGCAGTATTTT. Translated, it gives CASSPAGVPDTQYF.

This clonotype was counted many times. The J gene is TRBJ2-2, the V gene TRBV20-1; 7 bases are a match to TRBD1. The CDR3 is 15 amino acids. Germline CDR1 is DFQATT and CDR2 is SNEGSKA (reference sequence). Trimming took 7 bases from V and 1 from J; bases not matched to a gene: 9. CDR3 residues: CSVSDYRGNTGELFF. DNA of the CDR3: TGCAGTGTTAGTGACTACAGGGGGAACACCGGGGAGCTGTTTTTT.

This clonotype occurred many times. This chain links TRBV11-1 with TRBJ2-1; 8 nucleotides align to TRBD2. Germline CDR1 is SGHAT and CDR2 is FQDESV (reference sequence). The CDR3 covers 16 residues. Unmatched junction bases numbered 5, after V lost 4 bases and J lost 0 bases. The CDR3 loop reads CASSSAGEGSYNEQFF. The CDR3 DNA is TGTGCCAGCAGCTCAGCGGGAGAAGGCTCCTACAATGAGCAGTTCTTC.

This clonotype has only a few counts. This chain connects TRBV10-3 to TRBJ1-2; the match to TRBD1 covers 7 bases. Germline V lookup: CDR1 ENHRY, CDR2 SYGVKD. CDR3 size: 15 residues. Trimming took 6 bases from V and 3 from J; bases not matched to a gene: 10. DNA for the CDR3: TGTGCCATCAGCAAAGAAGGGGGCGCGGACTATGGCTACACCTTC. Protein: CAISKEGGADYGYTF.

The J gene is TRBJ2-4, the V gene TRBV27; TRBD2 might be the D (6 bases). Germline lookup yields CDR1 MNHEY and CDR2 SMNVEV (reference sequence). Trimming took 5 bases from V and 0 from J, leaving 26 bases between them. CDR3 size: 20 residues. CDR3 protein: CASSALGARDLPLAKNIQYF. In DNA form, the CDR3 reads TGTGCCAGCAGTGCTTTAGGGGCCCGGGACTTACCCTTAGCCAAAAACATTCAGTACTTC.

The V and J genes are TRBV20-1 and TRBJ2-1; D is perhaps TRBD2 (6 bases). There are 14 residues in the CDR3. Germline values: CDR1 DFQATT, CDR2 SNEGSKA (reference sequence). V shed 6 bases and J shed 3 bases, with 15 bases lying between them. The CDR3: CSAERRGGYNEQFF. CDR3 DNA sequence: TGCAGTGCAGAGCGCCGGGGAGGCTACAATGAGCAGTTCTTC.